Each of the 7 T cell receptor beta chains below was sequenced from the same sample in a study of beta chain features in type 1 diabetes. Findings and caveats of the study: People with Type 1 diabetes carried modestly yet significantly shorter TCRB CDR3s in all four CD4+ subsets.

The isolated RNA, all of it, was reverse transcribed, so expressed TCRB transcripts were what got sequenced. Libraries were prepared by immunoSEQ multiplex PCR; TCRdb keeps only in-frame clonotypes and omits some of them. The table includes around 25,000 clones, roughly two thirds detected once. No antigen has been assigned to these receptors. The sequenced sample was stem cell memory CD4+ T cells from blood. These receptors were taken from a woman aged 35 to 49 with type 1 diabetes.

This rearrangement joins TRBV4-3 to TRBJ2-1; the match to TRBD2 covers 9 bases. Germline V gene lookup returns CDR1 LGHNA and CDR2 YSLEER. The CDR3 sequence is 15 residues long. Germline trimming cut 1 base from V and 6 bases from J; bases unmatched to any gene: 4. CDR3 sequence reads: CASSQGLAVLNEQFF. The CDR3 coding sequence is TGCGCCAGCAGCCAAGGACTAGCGGTGCTCAATGAGCAGTTCTTC.

The chain links TRBV11-3 to TRBJ2-1, with unresolved D. Germline loops: CDR1 SGHNT, CDR2 YENEEA. V lost 5 bases, J lost 4 bases, and 3 bases lay in between. The CDR3 is 11 amino acids. CDR3 loop: CASSPYNEQFF. The CDR3 DNA reads as TGTGCCAGCAGCCCATACAATGAGCAGTTCTTC.

The J gene is TRBJ1-2, the V gene TRBV11-2; 8 nucleotides match TRBD1. J gave up 7 bases and V 0 bases, and 7 bases lay outside the gene matches. The CDR3 consists of 15 residues. Germline lookup yields CDR1 SGHAT and CDR2 FQNNGV. CDR3 nucleotide sequence: TGTGCCAGCAGCTTAGATCTCAGGGGGCTAAGTGGCTACACCTTC. This codes for CASSLDLRGLSGYTF.

The genes are TRBV18 and TRBJ2-5; D possibly corresponds to TRBD1 (6 bases). Germline V gives CDR1 KGHSH, CDR2 LQKENI. The CDR3 loop spans 13 amino acids. Trimming pared 5 bases from V and 5 bases from J, leaving 12 bases between. DNA for the CDR3: TGTGCCAGCTCAAGTCAGGGGTCGGAGACCCAGTACTTC. It is translated as CASSSQGSETQYF.

The chain recombines TRBV4-3 with TRBJ1-2; 9 nucleotides agree with TRBD1. J lost 4 bases, V lost 4 bases, and 7 bases had no gene match. The CDR3 extends over 15 amino acids. Looked up from germline, CDR1 is LGHNA and CDR2 is YSLEER. The CDR3 spells CASSPETGGGYGYTF. CDR3 DNA: TGCGCCAGCAGCCCGGAGACAGGGGGGGGCTATGGCTACACCTTC.

A few counts support this clone. The chain recombines TRBV28 with TRBJ2-6; D gene ambiguous. The CDR3 extends over 15 amino acids. Germline V gives CDR1 MDHEN, CDR2 SYDVKM. V lost 6 bases to trimming and J lost 2 bases, with 11 bases between them. The CDR3 loop reads CASRALNAGANVLTF. As DNA, the CDR3 is TGTGCCAGCAGGGCACTAAACGCTGGGGCCAACGTCCTGACTTTC.

This clone has just a few counts. The chain links TRBV4-3 to TRBJ2-3; 10 bases are shared with TRBD2. The CDR3 is made up of 14 amino acids. Germline V gene lookup returns CDR1 LGHNA and CDR2 YSLEER. The trim removed 0 bases at V and 9 bases at J, leaving 3 bases unmatched. CDR3 sequence (DNA): TGCGCCAGCAGCCAAGAAGAGCGGGGGGGCACGCAGTATTTT. It yields the protein CASSQEERGGTQYF.